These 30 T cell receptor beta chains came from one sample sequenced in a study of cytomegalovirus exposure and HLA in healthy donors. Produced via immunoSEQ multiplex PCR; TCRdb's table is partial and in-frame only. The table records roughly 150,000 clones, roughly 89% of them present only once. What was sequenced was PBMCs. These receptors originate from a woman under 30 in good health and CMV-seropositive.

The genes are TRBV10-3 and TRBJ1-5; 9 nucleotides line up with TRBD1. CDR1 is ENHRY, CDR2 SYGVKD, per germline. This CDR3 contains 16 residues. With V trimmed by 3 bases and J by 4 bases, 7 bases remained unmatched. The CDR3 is CAISEGTGLLNQPQHF. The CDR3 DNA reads TGTGCCATCAGTGAAGGGACAGGGCTCCTTAATCAGCCCCAGCATTTT.

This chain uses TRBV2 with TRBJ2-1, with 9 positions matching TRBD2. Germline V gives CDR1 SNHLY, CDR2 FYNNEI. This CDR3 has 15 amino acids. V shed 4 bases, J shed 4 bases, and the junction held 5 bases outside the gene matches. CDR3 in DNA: TGTGCCAGCAGTGTAGCTAGCGGGATGTACAATGAGCAGTTCTTC. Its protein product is CASSVASGMYNEQFF.

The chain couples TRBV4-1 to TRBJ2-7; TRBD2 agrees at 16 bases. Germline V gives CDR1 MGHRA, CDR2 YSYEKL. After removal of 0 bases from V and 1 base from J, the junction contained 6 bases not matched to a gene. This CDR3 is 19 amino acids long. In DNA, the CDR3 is TGCGCCAGCAGCCAAGATACCGGGACTAGCGGGAGGGCATCCTACGAGCAGTACTTC. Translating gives CASSQDTGTSGRASYEQYF.

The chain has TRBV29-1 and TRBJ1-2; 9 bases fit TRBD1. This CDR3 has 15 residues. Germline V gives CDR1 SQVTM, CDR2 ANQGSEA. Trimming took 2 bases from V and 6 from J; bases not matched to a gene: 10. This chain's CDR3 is CSVERTGDVSDGYTF. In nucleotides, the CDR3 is TGCAGCGTTGAACGGACAGGGGACGTTTCGGATGGCTACACCTTC.

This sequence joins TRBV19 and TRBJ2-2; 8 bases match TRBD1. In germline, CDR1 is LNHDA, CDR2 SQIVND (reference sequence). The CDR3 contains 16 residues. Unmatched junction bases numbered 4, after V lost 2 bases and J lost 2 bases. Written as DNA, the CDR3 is TGTGCCAGTAGTATAACTGGACAGGGAAACACCGGGGAGCTGTTTTTT. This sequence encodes CASSITGQGNTGELFF.

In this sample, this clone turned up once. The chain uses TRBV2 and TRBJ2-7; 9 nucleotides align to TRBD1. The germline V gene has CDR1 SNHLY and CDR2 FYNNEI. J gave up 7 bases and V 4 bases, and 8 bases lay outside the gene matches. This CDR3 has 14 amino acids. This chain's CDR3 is CASSGTGERGEQYF. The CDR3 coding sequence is TGTGCCAGCAGTGGGACAGGGGAAAGGGGGGAGCAGTACTTC. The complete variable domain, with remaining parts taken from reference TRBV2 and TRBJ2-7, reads EPEVTQTPSHQVTQMGQEVILRCVPISNHLYFYWYRQILGQKVEFLVSFYNNEISEKSEIFDDQFSVERPDGSNFTLKIRSTKLEDSAMYFCASSGTGERGEQYFGPGTRLTVT.

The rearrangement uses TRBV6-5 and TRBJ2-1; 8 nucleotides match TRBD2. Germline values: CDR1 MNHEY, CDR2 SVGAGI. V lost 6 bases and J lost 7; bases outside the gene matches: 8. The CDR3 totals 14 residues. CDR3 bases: TGTGCCAGCAGGGTAGCGGGAACCAGGAATGAGCAGTTCTTC. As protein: CASRVAGTRNEQFF.

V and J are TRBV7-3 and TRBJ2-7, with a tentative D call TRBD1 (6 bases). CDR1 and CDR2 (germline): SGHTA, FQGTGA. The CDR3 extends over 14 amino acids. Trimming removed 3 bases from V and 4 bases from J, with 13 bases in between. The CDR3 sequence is CASSFTGQSYEQYF. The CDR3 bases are TGTGCCAGCAGCTTTACGGGACAAAGTTACGAGCAGTACTTC.

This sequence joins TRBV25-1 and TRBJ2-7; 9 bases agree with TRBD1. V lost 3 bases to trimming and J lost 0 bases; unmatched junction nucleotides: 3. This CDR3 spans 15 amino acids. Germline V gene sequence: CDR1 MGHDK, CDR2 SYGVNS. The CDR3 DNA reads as TGTGCCAGCAGTGACCGGACAGGGGACTCCTACGAGCAGTACTTC. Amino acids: CASSDRTGDSYEQYF.

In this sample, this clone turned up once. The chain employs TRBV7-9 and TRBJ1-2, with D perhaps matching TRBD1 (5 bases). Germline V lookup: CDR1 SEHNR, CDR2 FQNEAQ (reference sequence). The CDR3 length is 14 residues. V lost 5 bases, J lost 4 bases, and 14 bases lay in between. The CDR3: CASSRGDGSYGYTF. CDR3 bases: TGTGCCAGCAGCCGGGGGGACGGCAGCTATGGCTACACCTTC.

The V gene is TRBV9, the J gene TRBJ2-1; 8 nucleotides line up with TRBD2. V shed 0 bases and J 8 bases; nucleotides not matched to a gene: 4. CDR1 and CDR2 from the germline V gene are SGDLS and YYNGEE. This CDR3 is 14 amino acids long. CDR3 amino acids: CASSVEGSGDEQFF. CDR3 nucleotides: TGTGCCAGCAGCGTAGAGGGTAGCGGGGATGAGCAGTTCTTC.

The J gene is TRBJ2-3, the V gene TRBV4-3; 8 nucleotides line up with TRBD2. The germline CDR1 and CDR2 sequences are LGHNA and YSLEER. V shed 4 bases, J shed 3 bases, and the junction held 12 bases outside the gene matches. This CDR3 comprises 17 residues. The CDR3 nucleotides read TGCGCCAGCAGCCTCGAGGGTTCAGCGGGAGAAACAGATACGCAGTATTTT. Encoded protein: CASSLEGSAGETDTQYF.

In DNA form, the CDR3 reads TGTGCCAGCAGCCAAGTAACAGGGGCGGATGGCTACACCTTC. This encodes CASSQVTGADGYTF. The chain carries TRBV4-2 and TRBJ1-2; 7 nucleotides match TRBD1. CDR3 length: 14 residues. Trimming removed 1 base from V and 6 bases from J; junction bases left unmatched: 5. Germline V gene sequence: CDR1 LGHNA, CDR2 YNFKEQ.

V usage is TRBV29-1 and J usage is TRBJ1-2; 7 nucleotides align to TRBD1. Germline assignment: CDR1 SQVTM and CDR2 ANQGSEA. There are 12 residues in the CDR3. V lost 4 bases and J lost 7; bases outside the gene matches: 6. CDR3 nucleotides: TGCAGCGTTGGTGACAGGGTTCCTGGCTACACCTTC. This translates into CSVGDRVPGYTF.

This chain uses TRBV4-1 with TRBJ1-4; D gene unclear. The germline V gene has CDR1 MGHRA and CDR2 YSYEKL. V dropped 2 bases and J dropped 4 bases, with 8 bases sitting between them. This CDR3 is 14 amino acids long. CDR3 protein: CASSQRTDNEKLFF. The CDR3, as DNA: TGCGCCAGCAGCCAAAGGACTGATAATGAAAAACTGTTTTTT.

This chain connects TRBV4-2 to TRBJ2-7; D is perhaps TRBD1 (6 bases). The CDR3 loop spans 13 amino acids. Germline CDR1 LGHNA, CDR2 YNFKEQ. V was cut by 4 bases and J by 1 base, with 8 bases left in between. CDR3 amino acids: CASSLGQSYEQYF. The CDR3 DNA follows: TGTGCCAGCAGCCTTGGACAGTCCTACGAGCAGTACTTC.

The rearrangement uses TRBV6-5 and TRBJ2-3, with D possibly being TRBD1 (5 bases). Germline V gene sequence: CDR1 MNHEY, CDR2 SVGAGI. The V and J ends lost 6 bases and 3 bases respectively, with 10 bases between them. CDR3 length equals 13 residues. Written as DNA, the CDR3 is TGTGCCAGCAGCGAGCAGGGAACAGATACGCAGTATTTT. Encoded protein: CASSEQGTDTQYF.

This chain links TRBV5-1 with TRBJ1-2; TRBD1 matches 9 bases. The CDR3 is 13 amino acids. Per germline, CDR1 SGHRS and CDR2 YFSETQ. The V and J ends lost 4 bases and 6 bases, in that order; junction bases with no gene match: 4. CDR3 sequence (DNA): TGCGCCAGCAGCACGGACAGGGGAGATGGCTACACCTTC. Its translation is CASSTDRGDGYTF.

In nucleotides, the CDR3 is TGCGCCAGCAGCACTTTAGCGGGAGCGAGCTCCTACGAGCAGTACTTC. Protein product: CASSTLAGASSYEQYF. The chain joins TRBV4-1 to TRBJ2-7; 9 positions agree with TRBD2. The CDR3 runs to 16 residues. J gave up 0 bases and V 5 bases, and 8 bases lay outside the gene matches. Germline lookup yields CDR1 MGHRA and CDR2 YSYEKL.

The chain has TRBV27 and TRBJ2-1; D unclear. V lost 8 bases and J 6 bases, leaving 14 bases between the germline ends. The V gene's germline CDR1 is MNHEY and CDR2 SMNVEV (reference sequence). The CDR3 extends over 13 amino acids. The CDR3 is CASGLRNPNEQFF. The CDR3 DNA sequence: TGTGCCAGCGGGCTTCGTAACCCCAATGAGCAGTTCTTC.

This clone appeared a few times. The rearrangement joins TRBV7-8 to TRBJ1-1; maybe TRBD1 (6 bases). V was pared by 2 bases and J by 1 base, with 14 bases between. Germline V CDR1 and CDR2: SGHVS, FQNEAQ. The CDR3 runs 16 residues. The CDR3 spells CASSLSGQGRNTEAFF. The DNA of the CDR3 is TGTGCCAGCAGCTTATCGGGTCAGGGGCGGAACACTGAAGCTTTCTTT.

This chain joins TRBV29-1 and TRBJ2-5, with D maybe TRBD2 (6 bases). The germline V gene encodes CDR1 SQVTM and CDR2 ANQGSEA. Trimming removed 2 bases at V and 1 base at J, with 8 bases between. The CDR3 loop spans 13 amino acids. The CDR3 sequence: CSVETRGQETQYF. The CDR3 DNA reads TGCAGCGTTGAAACGCGGGGCCAAGAGACCCAGTACTTC.

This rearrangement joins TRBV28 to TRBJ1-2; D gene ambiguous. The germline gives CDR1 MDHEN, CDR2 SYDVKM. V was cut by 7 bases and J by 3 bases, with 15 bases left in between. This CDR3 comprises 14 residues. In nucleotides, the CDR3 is TGTGCCAGCATCTCGGGAGGGCCCGACTATGGCTACACCTTC. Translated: CASISGGPDYGYTF.

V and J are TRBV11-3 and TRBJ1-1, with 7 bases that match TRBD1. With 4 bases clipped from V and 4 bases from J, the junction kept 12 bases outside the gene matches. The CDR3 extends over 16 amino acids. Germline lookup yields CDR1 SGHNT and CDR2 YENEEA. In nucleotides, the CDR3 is TGTGCCAGCAGCTCCTCAAGACAGGGCGGAGGCACTGAAGCTTTCTTT. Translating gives CASSSSRQGGGTEAFF. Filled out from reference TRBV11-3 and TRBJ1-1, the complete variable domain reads EAGVVQSPRYKIIEKKQPVAFWCNPISGHNTLYWYLQNLGQGPELLIRYENEEAVDDSQLPKDRFSAERLKGVDSTLKIQPAELGDSAVYLCASSSSRQGGGTEAFFGQGTRLTVV.

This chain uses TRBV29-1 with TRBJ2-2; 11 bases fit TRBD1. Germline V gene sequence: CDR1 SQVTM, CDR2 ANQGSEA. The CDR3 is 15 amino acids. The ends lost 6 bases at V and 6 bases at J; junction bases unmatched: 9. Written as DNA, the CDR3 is TGCAGCGTCAGGACAGGGGGCATAAGTTCCGGGGAGCTGTTTTTT. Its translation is CSVRTGGISSGELFF.

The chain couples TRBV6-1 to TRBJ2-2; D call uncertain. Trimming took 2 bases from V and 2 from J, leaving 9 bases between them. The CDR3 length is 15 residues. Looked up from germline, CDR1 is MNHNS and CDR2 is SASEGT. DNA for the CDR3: TGTGCCAGCAGTGAAACCGTAGAAAACACCGGGGAGCTGTTTTTT. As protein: CASSETVENTGELFF.

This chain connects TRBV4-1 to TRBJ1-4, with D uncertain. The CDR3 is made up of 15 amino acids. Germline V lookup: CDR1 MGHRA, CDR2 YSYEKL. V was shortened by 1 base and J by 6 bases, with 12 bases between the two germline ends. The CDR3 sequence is CASSQGRASYEKLFF. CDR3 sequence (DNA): TGCGCCAGCAGCCAAGGGAGGGCTAGCTATGAAAAACTGTTTTTT.

CDR3 protein: CSARGGPNTEAFF. The CDR3 DNA is TGCAGCGCCCGGGGGGGACCGAACACTGAAGCTTTCTTT. The J gene is TRBJ1-1, the V gene TRBV29-1, with D maybe TRBD1 (5 bases). The CDR3 sequence is 13 residues long. Germline V CDR1 and CDR2: SQVTM, ANQGSEA. V was pared by 7 bases and J by 1 base, with 13 bases between.

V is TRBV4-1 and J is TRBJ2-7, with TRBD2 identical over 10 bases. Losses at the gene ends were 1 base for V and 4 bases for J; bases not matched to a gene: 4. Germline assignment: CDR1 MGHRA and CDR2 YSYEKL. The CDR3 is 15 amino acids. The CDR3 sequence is CASSQVDSGRYEQYF. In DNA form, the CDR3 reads TGCGCCAGCAGCCAAGTTGATAGCGGGAGGTACGAGCAGTACTTC.

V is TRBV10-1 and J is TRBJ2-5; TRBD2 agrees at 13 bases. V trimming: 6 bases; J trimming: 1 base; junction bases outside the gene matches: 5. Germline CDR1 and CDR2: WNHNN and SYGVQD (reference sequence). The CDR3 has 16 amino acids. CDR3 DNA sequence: TGCGCCAGCAGGGGGACTAGCGGGGATCTCCAAGAGACCCAGTACTTC. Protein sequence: CASRGTSGDLQETQYF.